In this sample, the clone carrying this T cell receptor beta chain turned up a few times. Its antigen is unidentified. V lost 8 bases, J lost 0 bases, and 10 bases stayed unmatched. The germline gives CDR1 MNHNS, CDR2 SASEGT. The CDR3 covers 17 residues. This specimen belongs to a study of blood T cells in healthy people across ages. Broader study findings: Any changes in expanded clonotypes were possibly confounded, as donor CMV status remained unknown.

Together with a sample-barcoded 5' primer, a J-beta primer mix was included in a second PCR lasting about 6 to 11 cycles. TCRdb analysed the 5' RACE reads with MiXCR anew, one entry per CDR3 protein. The repertoire has about 780,000 distinct CDR3 sequences, around 24% of them found once; the top ten carry over 2.5%. The sample also formed part of further work on T cells of mothers and their children.

Sequenced: blood. V usage is TRBV6-1 and J usage is TRBJ2-4; 10 bases map to TRBD1. The TCR was taken from a boy aged 5-17 years in good health. Written as DNA, the CDR3 is TGTGCCAGCCTGGGACAGGGGACGATATTAGCCAAAAACATTCAGTACTTC. This encodes CASLGQGTILAKNIQYF.